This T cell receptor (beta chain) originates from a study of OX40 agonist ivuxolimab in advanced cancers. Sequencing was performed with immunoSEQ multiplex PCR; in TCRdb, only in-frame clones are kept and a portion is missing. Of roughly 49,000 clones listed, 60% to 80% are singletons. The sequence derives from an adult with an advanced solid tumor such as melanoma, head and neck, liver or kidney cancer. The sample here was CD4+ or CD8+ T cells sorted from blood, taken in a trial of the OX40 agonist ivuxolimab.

As DNA, the CDR3 is TGCGCCAGCAGCCAAGCAGGAAACCTGTTTGAGCAGTACTTC. Encoded protein: CASSQAGNLFEQYF. This rearrangement joins TRBV5-1 to TRBJ2-7; D gene ambiguous. CDR1 and CDR2 from the germline V gene are SGHRS and YFSETQ. With 4 bases removed from V and 7 bases from J, the gap between germline ends came to 18 bases. CDR3 size: 14 residues.